In its sample, the clone carrying this T cell receptor (beta chain) was seen once. During active infection, Seattle patients enrolled and were then monitored through disease. As processed by the authors: Estimates of nucleated cell counts were drawn from the amplification of reference gene primers. Sequencing was performed with immunoSEQ multiplex PCR; in TCRdb, only in-frame clones are kept and a portion is missing. Clone size and V and J calls were adopted from that table, with D and trimming inferred from the DNA. The table shows roughly 480,000 clones, with about 88% occurring only once. The data originate from a study of blood T cell repertoires in COVID-19. Across the whole study: Collection of acute and convalescent COVID-19 samples took place in the United States, Italy and Spain. Sources were T cells, B-cell-depleted T cells, or PBMCs; the material itself was cDNA or gDNA.

V shed 5 bases, J shed 7 bases, and the junction held 7 bases outside the gene matches. Germline CDR1 reads MDHEN; CDR2 reads SYDVKM. The CDR3 extends over 13 amino acids. This sequence was found in a man aged 18 to 29 with COVID-19, enrolled during active disease. This chain uses TRBV28 with TRBJ1-1; TRBD1 matches at 7 bases. Sequencing was performed on peripheral blood. CDR3 in amino acids: CASSTDRVSEAFF. In nucleotides, the CDR3 is TGTGCCAGCAGTACCGACAGGGTCAGTGAAGCTTTCTTT.